In this sample, the clone carrying this TCR beta chain turned up many times. The data originate from a study of T cells in Graves' hyperthyroidism and ophthalmopathy. RNA transcripts gave rise to amplified TCR beta CDR3 regions. Using the HTBI primer set, a first-round RT-PCR was run on the TCR CDR3. TCRdb processed the multiplex PCR reads anew with MiXCR; each CDR3 protein has one entry. This sample has roughly 650,000 distinct CDR3 sequences; about a sixth occur once, and the top ten carry roughly 3%. Germline V gene lookup returns CDR1 MNHNS and CDR2 SASEGT. The ends lost 6 bases at V and 5 bases at J; junction bases unmatched: 7. This CDR3 is built from 14 residues.

The chain combines TRBV6-1 with TRBJ1-1, with 9 positions matching TRBD1. What was sequenced was blood. The sequence was obtained from a woman aged 40 to 50 with Graves' ophthalmopathy. The CDR3 DNA follows: TGTGCCAGCAGAAGGGACAGGGAGGGGACTGAAGCTTTCTTT. It specifies CASRRDREGTEAFF.